The entry below describes one T cell receptor beta chain. This same CDR3 is encoded by further DNA sequences in the sample. The data are from a study of brain T cells in children with intractable seizures. Using immunoSEQ multiplex PCR, the repertoire was profiled, and TCRdb retains in-frame clones only, with some absent. The sample shows roughly 80,000 clones, around 91% of them seen only once. CDR3 length: 12 amino acids. Trimming took off 3 bases at V and 5 bases at J, with 4 bases between the two ends. CDR1 is LNHNV and CDR2 is YYDKDF in the germline V gene (reference sequence). At least one anti-epileptic drug was given before surgery.

The genes are TRBV15 and TRBJ1-4; D unresolved. The source of this sequence is a girl aged 2-10 years with Rasmussen encephalitis and intractable seizures. The sample consisted of peripheral blood, taken at surgery. The CDR3 here is CATSRANEKLFF. The CDR3 nucleotides are TGTGCCACCAGCAGGGCCAATGAAAAACTGTTTTTT. The variable domain in full, with the rest retrieved from reference TRBV15 and TRBJ1-4, is DAMVIQNPRYQVTQFGKPVTLSCSQTLNHNVMYWYQQKSSQAPKLLFHYYDKDFNNEADTPDNFQSRRPNTSFCFLDIRSPGLGDTAMYLCATSRANEKLFFGSGTQLSVL.